This entry describes one TCR beta chain. Antigen specificity is unknown. CDR3 size: 13 residues. Germline loops: CDR1 LNHNV, CDR2 YYDKDF (reference sequence). The V gene lost 0 bases and the J gene lost 1 base, with 0 bases spanning the gap. The sample originates from a study of T cell repertoires in cytomegalovirus infection. Findings of the study overall: The cumulative frequency of public TCR beta families distinguished individuals who carried CMV together with the relevant HLA. In two of eight donors, the top clonotype was HLA-C-restricted CMV-specific.

TCRdb re-analysed the reads in MiXCR, keeping a single row per CDR3 protein. Here the sample spans around 770,000 distinct CDR3 sequences, about 29% being singletons. This specimen was cultured CD8+ T cells from PBMCs, taken from culture after CMV antigen stimulation. This receptor was identified in a human donor in good health (CMV status not recorded). Some clones in this sample may be carry-over from other donors' samples. This chain joins TRBV15 and TRBJ2-2; D unresolved. The CDR3 protein is CATSRENTGELFF. The CDR3, as DNA: TGTGCCACCAGCAGAGAGAACACCGGGGAGCTGTTTTTT.